These T cell receptor beta chains were read from a single sample in a study of control samples from healthy donors and cancer patients. Sequencing was performed with immunoSEQ multiplex PCR; in TCRdb, only in-frame clones are kept and a portion is missing. The sample holds around 79,000 clones, 93% seen once. Sequencing used PBMCs. The receptors were gathered from a woman aged 40 to 50 with lung cancer. Both conserved end residues are part of each CDR3. D genes are given only for firm matches. Clone size is not always given. Where it is, it says once, few, many or a class for expanded clones.

size: once; V: TRBV30; J: TRBJ2-7; length: 13; D: .; DNA: TGTGCCTGGTCGTCCGGGGTAGTAAACGAGCAGTACTTC; CDR3: CAWSSGVVNEQYF
size: .; V: TRBV27; J: TRBJ2-6; length: 16; D: .; DNA: TGTGCCAGCGGGAACGCAGGGGTCTCTGGGGCCAACGTCCTGACTTTC; CDR3: CASGNAGVSGANVLTF
size: once; V: TRBV5-5; J: TRBJ1-3; length: 15; D: .; DNA: TGTGCCAGCAGCTTGTCTGGGCTCTCTGGAAACACCATATATTTT; CDR3: CASSLSGLSGNTIYF
size: .; V: TRBV6-2/TRBV6-3; J: TRBJ2-1; length: 16; D: .; DNA: TGTGCCAGCAGTTACAGCCGCGAGGGGGGCTACAATGAGCAGTTCTTC; CDR3: CASSYSREGGYNEQFF
size: few; V: TRBV5-1; J: TRBJ1-4; length: 16; D: .; DNA: TGCGCCAGCAGCTGGGGACTTTCGAGGGAGGGCGAAAAACTGTTTTTT; CDR3: CASSWGLSREGEKLFF
size: .; V: TRBV5-6; J: TRBJ1-1; length: 16; D: .; DNA: TGTGCCAGCAGCTTCAAGGCGGTCCGTCGAGACCTTGAAGCTTTCTTT; CDR3: CASSFKAVRRDLEAFF
size: .; V: TRBV27; J: TRBJ1-3; length: 17; D: .; DNA: TGTGCCAGCAGTTTAACGGGACGCTTCTTCAATGGAAATACCATATATTTT; CDR3: CASSLTGRFFNGNTIYF
size: .; V: TRBV3-1/TRBV3-2; J: TRBJ1-5; length: 15; D: .; DNA: TGTGCCAGCAGCCAATCCACGACTAGCAATCAGCCCCAGCATTTT; CDR3: CASSQSTTSNQPQHF
size: .; V: TRBV28; J: TRBJ1-5; length: 24; D: .; DNA: TGTGCCAGCAGTTTTTTTGTAATCCCTGGACCCTCTGGAGCCGCCATCATGGGCAATCAGCCCCAGCATTTT; CDR3: CASSFFVIPGPSGAAIMGNQPQHF
size: .; V: TRBV28; J: TRBJ1-5; length: 14; D: .; DNA: TGTGCCAGCCGTCCCCCCCTTAGCAATCAGCCCCAGCATTTT; CDR3: CASRPPLSNQPQHF
size: .; V: TRBV6-5; J: TRBJ2-7; length: 14; D: TRBD1; DNA: TGTGCCAGCAACTCCGGGACAGTATCCTACGAGCAGTACTTC; CDR3: CASNSGTVSYEQYF
size: .; V: TRBV28; J: TRBJ2-2; length: 13; D: .; DNA: TGTGCCAGCAATGTTGCGAACACCGGGGAGCTGTTTTTT; CDR3: CASNVANTGELFF
size: .; V: TRBV6-1; J: TRBJ1-1; length: 14; D: .; DNA: TGTGCCAGCAGTGAAGGACAGAGGAACACTGAAGCTTTCTTT; CDR3: CASSEGQRNTEAFF
size: few; V: TRBV27; J: TRBJ2-7; length: 16; D: .; DNA: TGTGCCAGCAGTCTGGGGGGCAGCCCAAATTCCTACGAGCAGTACTTC; CDR3: CASSLGGSPNSYEQYF
size: once; V: TRBV5-1; J: TRBJ1-1; length: 17; D: .; DNA: TGCGCCAGCAGCTCTGGATTCGGGACACCGATGAACACTGAAGCTTTCTTT; CDR3: CASSSGFGTPMNTEAFF
size: .; V: TRBV5-5; J: TRBJ2-7; length: 14; D: TRBD2; DNA: TGTGCCAGCAGCACCGCGGGGGTGTTCTACGAGCAGTACTTC; CDR3: CASSTAGVFYEQYF
size: .; V: TRBV6-5; J: TRBJ1-4; length: 15; D: .; DNA: TGTGCCAGCAGGGGAGGTTTCGCAACTAATGAAAAACTGTTTTTT; CDR3: CASRGGFATNEKLFF
size: .; V: TRBV5-1; J: TRBJ1-1; length: 15; D: .; DNA: TGCGCCAGCAGCTCACCGACAGAGACGAACACTGAAGCTTTCTTT; CDR3: CASSSPTETNTEAFF
size: .; V: TRBV19; J: TRBJ2-2; length: 14; D: .; DNA: TGTGCCAGTAGTATACGGGCGACCACCGGGGAGCTGTTTTTT; CDR3: CASSIRATTGELFF
size: .; V: TRBV28; J: TRBJ2-7; length: 13; D: .; DNA: TGTGCCAGCAGACACCGGGGGACCTACGAGCAGTACTTC; CDR3: CASRHRGTYEQYF
size: .; V: TRBV4-1; J: TRBJ2-1; length: 17; D: TRBD2; DNA: TGCGCCAGCAGCCAAGATTCCCGCGGGGGGGCGTACAATGAGCAGTTCTTC; CDR3: CASSQDSRGGAYNEQFF
size: once; V: TRBV29-1; J: TRBJ1-1; length: 13; D: .; DNA: TGCAGCGTTGCGGGGGCTCGGAACACTGAAGCTTTCTTT; CDR3: CSVAGARNTEAFF
size: .; V: TRBV4-2; J: TRBJ1-2; length: 13; D: .; DNA: TGTGCCAGCAGCCAACAGGGGAACTATGGCTACACCTTC; CDR3: CASSQQGNYGYTF
size: .; V: TRBV4-1; J: TRBJ1-2; length: 16; D: .; DNA: TGCGCCAGCAGCCACGGTCCCGGGGGCGCTAACTATGGCTACACCTTC; CDR3: CASSHGPGGANYGYTF
size: .; V: TRBV5-1; J: TRBJ2-1; length: 13; D: TRBD1; DNA: TGCGCCAGCACCGGACAGGCCCCGGATGAGCAGTTCTTC; CDR3: CASTGQAPDEQFF
size: few; V: TRBV19; J: TRBJ1-3; length: 12; D: .; DNA: TGTGCCAGTAGTTCGCCCGGATACACCATATATTTT; CDR3: CASSSPGYTIYF
size: .; V: TRBV7-6; J: TRBJ2-7; length: 15; D: TRBD1; DNA: TGTGCCAGCAGCCCTATCCGGGACAGCTACTACGAGCAGTACTTC; CDR3: CASSPIRDSYYEQYF
size: .; V: TRBV18; J: TRBJ1-1; length: 12; D: TRBD1; DNA: TGTGCCAGCTCACGACAGGGCGCTGAAGCTTTCTTT; CDR3: CASSRQGAEAFF
size: .; V: TRBV3-1/TRBV3-2; J: TRBJ2-7; length: 15; D: .; DNA: TGTGCCAGCAGCCAAGCAACGGAGGGGGCCTACGAGCAGTACTTC; CDR3: CASSQATEGAYEQYF
size: .; V: TRBV4-1; J: TRBJ2-7; length: 21; D: TRBD2; DNA: TGCGCCAGCAGCCCACTTACCGTAGCGGGGGCTCCGGCAGGCAATCCCTACGAGCAGTACTTC; CDR3: CASSPLTVAGAPAGNPYEQYF
size: once; V: TRBV5-4; J: TRBJ1-1; length: 14; D: .; DNA: TGTGCCAGCAGCTTGAACGGGGGCGCAGATACAGCTTTCTTT; CDR3: CASSLNGGADTAFF
size: few; V: TRBV7-2; J: TRBJ1-1; length: 16; D: .; DNA: TGTGCCAGCAGCTTCAGGACCGGGTCAGGGAACACTGAAGCTTTCTTT; CDR3: CASSFRTGSGNTEAFF
size: .; V: TRBV10-3; J: TRBJ1-2; length: 14; D: .; DNA: TGTGCCATCAGTGAGACAGGGTCGATCTATGGCTACACCTTC; CDR3: CAISETGSIYGYTF
size: .; V: TRBV2; J: TRBJ1-4; length: 14; D: .; DNA: TGTGCCAGCAGTGAGGCGGAGGCAGGTGAAAAACTGTTTTTT; CDR3: CASSEAEAGEKLFF
size: .; V: TRBV19; J: TRBJ2-1; length: 15; D: .; DNA: TGTGCCAGTACTCCCGGACGCGGCTCCTACAATGAGCAGTTCTTC; CDR3: CASTPGRGSYNEQFF
size: .; V: TRBV30; J: TRBJ2-7; length: 12; D: .; DNA: TGTGCCTGGAGAAGGGTTGAGTACGAGCAGTACTTC; CDR3: CAWRRVEYEQYF
size: once; V: TRBV10-2; J: TRBJ2-3; length: 15; D: TRBD1; DNA: TGCGCCAGCAGTGCAATCCAGGGGGCCACAGATACGCAGTATTTT; CDR3: CASSAIQGATDTQYF
size: .; V: TRBV5-1; J: TRBJ2-5; length: 14; D: TRBD1; DNA: TGCGCCAGCAGCTCCGAGGACAGGCGGGAGACCCAGTACTTC; CDR3: CASSSEDRRETQYF
size: .; V: TRBV6-6; J: TRBJ1-2; length: 13; D: .; DNA: TGTGCCAGCAGCTCGGACGGGAACTATGGCTACACCTTC; CDR3: CASSSDGNYGYTF
size: .; V: TRBV14; J: TRBJ2-5; length: 16; D: TRBD2; DNA: TGTGCCAGCAGCCAAACTAGCGGGGGGGCCGGGGAGACCCAGTACTTC; CDR3: CASSQTSGGAGETQYF
size: .; V: TRBV27; J: TRBJ1-2; length: 13; D: .; DNA: TGTGCCAGCAGTTTAGGGCCCAGAGGGGGCTACACCTTC; CDR3: CASSLGPRGGYTF
size: .; V: TRBV5-1; J: TRBJ2-1; length: 13; D: TRBD1; DNA: TGCGCCAGCAGCGGGGACAGGGGCCATGAGCAGTTCTTC; CDR3: CASSGDRGHEQFF
size: .; V: TRBV5-1; J: TRBJ2-1; length: 14; D: .; DNA: TGCGCCAGCAGCTTTATAGCAGGAGAGAATGAGCAGTTCTTC; CDR3: CASSFIAGENEQFF
size: .; V: TRBV2; J: TRBJ1-1; length: 13; D: TRBD1; DNA: TGTGCCAGCCGGGGACAGCGGAACACTGAAGCTTTCTTT; CDR3: CASRGQRNTEAFF
size: .; V: TRBV6-2/TRBV6-3; J: TRBJ1-2; length: 18; D: .; DNA: TGTGCCAGCAGTTCAAGATTCTGGACAACTTCAAATAACTATGGCTACACCTTC; CDR3: CASSSRFWTTSNNYGYTF
size: .; V: TRBV11-2; J: TRBJ2-7; length: 11; D: .; DNA: TGTGCCAGCAGCCCCAACTACGAGCAGTACTTC; CDR3: CASSPNYEQYF
size: .; V: TRBV7-2; J: TRBJ1-1; length: 16; D: TRBD1; DNA: TGTGCCAGCAGCTTAGCCGGGACAGGGGTGAACACTGAAGCTTTCTTT; CDR3: CASSLAGTGVNTEAFF
size: .; V: TRBV6-5; J: TRBJ1-1; length: 14; D: .; DNA: TGTGCCAGCAGTCGTCCAAGCGGGAACACTGAAGCTTTCTTT; CDR3: CASSRPSGNTEAFF
size: .; V: TRBV7-9; J: TRBJ1-1; length: 12; D: .; DNA: TGTGCCAGCAGCCCGGGCGGCACTGAAGCTTTCTTT; CDR3: CASSPGGTEAFF
size: .; V: TRBV24-1; J: TRBJ1-1; length: 13; D: TRBD1; DNA: TGTGCCACCAGTGATTTCCACCAGGGGGCGACTTTCTTT; CDR3: CATSDFHQGATFF
size: .; V: TRBV27; J: TRBJ1-5; length: 15; D: TRBD1; DNA: TGTGCCAGCAGACCGGGACAGGGGGCTGGACAGCCCCAGCATTTT; CDR3: CASRPGQGAGQPQHF
size: .; V: TRBV10-1; J: TRBJ2-5; length: 15; D: .; DNA: TGCGCCAGCACCCTCCGGGGGGCATTCGGAGAGACCCAGTACTTC; CDR3: CASTLRGAFGETQYF
size: .; V: TRBV5-1; J: TRBJ1-2; length: 14; D: .; DNA: TGCGCCAGCAGCTTGGGGGCGGAAAACTATGGCTACACCTTC; CDR3: CASSLGAENYGYTF
size: .; V: TRBV7-9; J: TRBJ2-5; length: 14; D: .; DNA: TGTGCCAGCAGCTTTCCGGGGACGGTCGAGACCCAGTACTTC; CDR3: CASSFPGTVETQYF
size: .; V: TRBV7-7; J: TRBJ1-1; length: 13; D: .; DNA: TGTGCTAGCAGCCTAGGGCACAACACTGAAGCTTTCTTT; CDR3: CASSLGHNTEAFF
size: .; V: TRBV10-3; J: TRBJ2-1; length: 14; D: TRBD2; DNA: TGTGCCACCGGGACTAGCGGGGGTTTCAATGAGCAGTTCTTC; CDR3: CATGTSGGFNEQFF
size: .; V: TRBV6-6; J: TRBJ1-1; length: 14; D: TRBD1; DNA: TGTGCCAGCAGCCCAGGACAGGGCCTAATTGAAGCTTTCTTT; CDR3: CASSPGQGLIEAFF
size: .; V: TRBV6-5; J: TRBJ1-3; length: 13; D: TRBD1; DNA: TGTGCCACCTTGGACAGGCTGAGGGACACCATATATTTT; CDR3: CATLDRLRDTIYF
size: few; V: TRBV3-1/TRBV3-2; J: TRBJ1-6; length: 13; D: .; DNA: TGTGCCAGCAGCCGCGGGAAGAATTCACCCCTCCACTTT; CDR3: CASSRGKNSPLHF